This TCR beta chain was captured in a study of prognosis after radiotherapy for stage I lung cancer. Overall study: Non-small cell lung cancer patients were all deemed medically inoperable. Adenocarcinomas accounted for the tumors of approximately 11 patients, and squamous cell carcinomas for those of six to eight. Points from the study as a whole: Some patients went on to develop distant metastases. Their Shannon entropy after stereotactic body radiation therapy was lower, and its change from baseline was also lower.

V lost 3 bases and J lost 1; bases outside the gene matches: 5. Germline V gene sequence: CDR1 SGHRS, CDR2 YFSETQ. The CDR3 runs to 15 residues. At both of two time points, approximately 6.4 milliliters of peripheral blood were drawn. TCR beta CDR3 was amplified from genomic DNA by two-round multiplex PCR. Round one of PCR was performed, and it used primers specific to each TRBV and TRBJ gene. A single record per CDR3 protein comes from TCRdb applying MiXCR to the multiplex PCR reads. This sample has approximately 35,000 distinct CDR3 sequences, with around a third found just once. This clonotype was seen at least ten times. Antigen unknown.

The sample here was PBMCs, taken before or after stereotactic body radiation therapy (not recorded which). This receptor was identified in a donor at least 50 years old with non-small cell lung cancer. The chain combines TRBV5-1 with TRBJ2-7; the match to TRBD2 covers 9 bases. The chain's CDR3 is CASSSLAGGSYEQYF. The CDR3 region has the DNA TGCGCCAGCAGCTCACTCGCGGGGGGGTCCTACGAGCAGTACTTC.